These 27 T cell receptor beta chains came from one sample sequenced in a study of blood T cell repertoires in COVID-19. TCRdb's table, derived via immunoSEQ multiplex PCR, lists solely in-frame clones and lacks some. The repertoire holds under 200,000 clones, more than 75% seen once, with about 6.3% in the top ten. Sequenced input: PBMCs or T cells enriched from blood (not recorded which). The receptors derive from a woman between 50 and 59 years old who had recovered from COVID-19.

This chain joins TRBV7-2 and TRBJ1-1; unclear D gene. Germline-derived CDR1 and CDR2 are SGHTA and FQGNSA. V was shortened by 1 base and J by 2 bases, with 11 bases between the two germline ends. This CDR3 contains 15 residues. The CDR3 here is CASSLVGGGNTEAFF. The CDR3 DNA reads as TGTGCCAGCAGCTTAGTGGGAGGAGGAAACACTGAAGCTTTCTTT.

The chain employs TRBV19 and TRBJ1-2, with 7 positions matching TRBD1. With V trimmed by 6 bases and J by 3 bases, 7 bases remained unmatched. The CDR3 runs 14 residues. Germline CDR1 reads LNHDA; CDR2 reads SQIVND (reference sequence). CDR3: CASRRTGQDYGYTF. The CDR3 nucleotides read TGTGCCAGTAGAAGAACCGGACAGGACTATGGCTACACCTTC.

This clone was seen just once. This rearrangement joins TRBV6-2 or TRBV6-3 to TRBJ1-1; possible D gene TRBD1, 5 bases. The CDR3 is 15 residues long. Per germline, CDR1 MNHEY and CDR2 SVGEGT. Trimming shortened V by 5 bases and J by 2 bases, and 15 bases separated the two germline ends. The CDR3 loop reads CASSKQGAANTEAFF. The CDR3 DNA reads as TGTGCCAGCAGTAAACAAGGGGCAGCCAACACTGAAGCTTTCTTT.

As DNA, the CDR3 is TGTGCCAGCAGGATAGGGACAGTCAGGAACACTGAAGCTTTCTTT. Amino acid sequence: CASRIGTVRNTEAFF. The genes are TRBV2 and TRBJ1-1, with TRBD1 matching over 7 bases. Trimming cost V 6 bases and J 1 base; bases outside gene matches: 8. This CDR3 has 15 residues. From germline, CDR1 is SNHLY and CDR2 FYNNEI.

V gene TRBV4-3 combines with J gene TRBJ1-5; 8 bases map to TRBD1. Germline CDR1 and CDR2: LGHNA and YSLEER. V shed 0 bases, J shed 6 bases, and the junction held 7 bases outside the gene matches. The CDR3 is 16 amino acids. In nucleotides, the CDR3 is TGCGCCAGCAGCCAAGATTTTGGCGGGACAGGTCAGCCCCAGCATTTT. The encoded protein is CASSQDFGGTGQPQHF.

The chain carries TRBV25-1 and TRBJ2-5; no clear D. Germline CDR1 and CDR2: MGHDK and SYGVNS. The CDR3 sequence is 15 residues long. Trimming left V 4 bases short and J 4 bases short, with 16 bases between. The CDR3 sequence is CASSAPVGMLETQYF. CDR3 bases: TGTGCCAGCAGTGCCCCGGTGGGCATGTTAGAGACCCAGTACTTC.

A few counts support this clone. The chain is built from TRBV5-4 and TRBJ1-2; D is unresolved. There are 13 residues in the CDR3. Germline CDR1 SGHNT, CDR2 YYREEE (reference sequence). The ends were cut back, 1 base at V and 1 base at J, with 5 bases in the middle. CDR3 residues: CASSLPSNYGYTF. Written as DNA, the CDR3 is TGTGCCAGCAGCTTGCCCAGTAACTATGGCTACACCTTC.

CDR3 in amino acids: CASRGTYGYTF. In DNA, the CDR3 is TGTGCCAGCAGGGGGACATATGGCTACACCTTC. The rearrangement links TRBV27 to TRBJ1-2; D perhaps matches TRBD1 (6 bases). The CDR3 extends over 11 amino acids. The germline CDR1 and CDR2 sequences are MNHEY and SMNVEV (reference sequence). V gave up 6 bases and J gave up 5 bases, with 7 bases separating them.

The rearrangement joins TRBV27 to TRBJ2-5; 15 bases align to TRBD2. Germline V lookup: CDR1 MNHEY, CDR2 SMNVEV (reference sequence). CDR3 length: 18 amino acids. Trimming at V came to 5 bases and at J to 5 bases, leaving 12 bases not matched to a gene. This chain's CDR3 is CASSPPGLAGGLRETQYF. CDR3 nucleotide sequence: TGTGCCAGCAGTCCTCCCGGACTAGCGGGGGGGCTGAGGGAGACCCAGTACTTC.

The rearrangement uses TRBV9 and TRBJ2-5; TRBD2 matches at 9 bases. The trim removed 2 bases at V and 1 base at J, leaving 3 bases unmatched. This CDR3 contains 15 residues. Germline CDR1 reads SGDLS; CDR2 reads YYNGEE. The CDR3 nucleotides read TGTGCCAGCAGCGTCCTAGCGGGGCCCCAAGAGACCCAGTACTTC. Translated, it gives CASSVLAGPQETQYF.

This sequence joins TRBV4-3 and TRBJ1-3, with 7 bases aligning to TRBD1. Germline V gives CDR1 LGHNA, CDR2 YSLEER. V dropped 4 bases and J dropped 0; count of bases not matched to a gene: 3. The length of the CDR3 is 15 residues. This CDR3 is CASSPTGNSGNTIYF. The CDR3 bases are TGCGCCAGCAGCCCGACAGGGAACTCTGGAAACACCATATATTTT.

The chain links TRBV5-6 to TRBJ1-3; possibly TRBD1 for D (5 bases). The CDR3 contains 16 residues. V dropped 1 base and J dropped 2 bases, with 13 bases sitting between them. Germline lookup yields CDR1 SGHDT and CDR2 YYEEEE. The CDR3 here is CASSLLVGGAGNTIYF. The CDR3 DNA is TGTGCCAGCAGCTTGTTAGTCGGGGGAGCTGGAAACACCATATATTTT.

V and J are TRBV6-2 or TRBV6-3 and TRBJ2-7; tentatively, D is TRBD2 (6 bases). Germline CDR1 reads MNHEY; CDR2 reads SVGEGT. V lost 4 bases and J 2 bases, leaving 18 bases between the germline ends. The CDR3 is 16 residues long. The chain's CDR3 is CASSFSTRGTAYEQYF. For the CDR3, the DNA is TGTGCCAGCAGTTTCTCGACGCGGGGAACAGCCTACGAGCAGTACTTC.

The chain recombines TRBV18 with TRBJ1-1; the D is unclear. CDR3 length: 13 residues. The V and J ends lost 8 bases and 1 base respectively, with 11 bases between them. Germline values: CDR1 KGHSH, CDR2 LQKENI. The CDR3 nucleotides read TGTGCCAGCCTTTCATCCGGGAACACTGAAGCTTTCTTT. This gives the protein CASLSSGNTEAFF. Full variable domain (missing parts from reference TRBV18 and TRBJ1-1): NAGVMQNPRHLVRRRGQEARLRCSPMKGHSHVYWYRQLPEEGLKFMVYLQKENIIDESGMPKERFSAEFPKEGPSILRIQQVVRGDSAAYFCASLSSGNTEAFFGQGTRLTVV.

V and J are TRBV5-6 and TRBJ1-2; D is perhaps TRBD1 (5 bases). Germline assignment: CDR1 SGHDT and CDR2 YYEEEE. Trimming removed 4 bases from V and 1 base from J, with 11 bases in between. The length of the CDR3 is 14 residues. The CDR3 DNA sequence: TGTGCCAGCAGCCCGCAGGGTGGTAACTATGGCTACACCTTC. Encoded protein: CASSPQGGNYGYTF.

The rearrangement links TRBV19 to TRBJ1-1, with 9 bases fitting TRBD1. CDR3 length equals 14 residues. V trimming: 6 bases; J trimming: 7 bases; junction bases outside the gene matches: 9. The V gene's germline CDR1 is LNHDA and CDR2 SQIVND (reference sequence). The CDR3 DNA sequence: TGTGCCAGTAGACAAACAGGGGGCGCCGGTGAAGCTTTCTTT. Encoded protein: CASRQTGGAGEAFF.

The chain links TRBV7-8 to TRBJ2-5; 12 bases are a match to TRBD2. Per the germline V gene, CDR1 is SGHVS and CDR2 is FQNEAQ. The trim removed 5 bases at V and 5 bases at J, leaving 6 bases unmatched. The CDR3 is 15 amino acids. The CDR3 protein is CASSPSGGVKETQYF. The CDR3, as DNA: TGTGCCAGCAGCCCTAGCGGGGGGGTGAAGGAGACCCAGTACTTC.

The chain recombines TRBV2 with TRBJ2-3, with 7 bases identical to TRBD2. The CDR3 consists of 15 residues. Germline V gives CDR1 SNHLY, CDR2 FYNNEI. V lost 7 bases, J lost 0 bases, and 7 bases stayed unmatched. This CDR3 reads CASTPGGFSTDTQYF. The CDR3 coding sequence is TGTGCCAGCACCCCGGGGGGATTTAGCACAGATACGCAGTATTTT. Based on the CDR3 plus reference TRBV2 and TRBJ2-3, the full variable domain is EPEVTQTPSHQVTQMGQEVILRCVPISNHLYFYWYRQILGQKVEFLVSFYNNEISEKSEIFDDQFSVERPDGSNFTLKIRSTKLEDSAMYFCASTPGGFSTDTQYFGPGTRLTVL.

CDR3 sequence: CASSLARQGPHGYTF. CDR3 in DNA: TGTGCCAGCAGCTTAGCCCGACAGGGTCCGCATGGCTACACCTTC. This chain connects TRBV7-9 to TRBJ1-2; 7 bases are a match to TRBD1. Germline V CDR1 and CDR2: SEHNR, FQNEAQ (reference sequence). CDR3 size: 15 residues. V lost 0 bases, J lost 6 bases, and 7 bases stayed unmatched.

The CDR3 is CASSLDNPGFNYGYTF. DNA for the CDR3: TGTGCCAGCAGCTTAGATAATCCGGGGTTTAACTATGGCTACACCTTC. The rearrangement uses TRBV11-2 and TRBJ1-2; D gene uncertain. The CDR3 runs 16 residues. Germline V CDR1 and CDR2: SGHAT, FQNNGV. Trimming took off 0 bases at V and 1 base at J, with 12 bases between the two ends.

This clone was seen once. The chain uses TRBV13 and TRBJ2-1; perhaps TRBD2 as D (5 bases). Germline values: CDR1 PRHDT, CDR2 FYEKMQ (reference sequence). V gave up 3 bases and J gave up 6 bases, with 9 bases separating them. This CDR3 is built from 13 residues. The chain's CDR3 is CASSFASPNEQFF. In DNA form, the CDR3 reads TGTGCCAGCAGCTTCGCTAGCCCCAATGAGCAGTTCTTC.

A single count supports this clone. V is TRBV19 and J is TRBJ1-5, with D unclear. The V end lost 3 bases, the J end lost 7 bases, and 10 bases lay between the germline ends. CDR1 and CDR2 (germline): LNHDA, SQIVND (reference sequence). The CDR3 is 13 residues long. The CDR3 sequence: CASSIQKKQPQHF. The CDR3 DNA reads TGTGCCAGTAGTATTCAGAAAAAACAGCCCCAGCATTTT.

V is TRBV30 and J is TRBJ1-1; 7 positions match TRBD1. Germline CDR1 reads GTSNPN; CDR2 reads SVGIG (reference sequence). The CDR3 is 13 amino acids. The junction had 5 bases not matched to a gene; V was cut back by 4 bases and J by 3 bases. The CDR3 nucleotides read TGTGCCTGGATAGGGACAGCCTACACTGAAGCTTTCTTT. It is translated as CAWIGTAYTEAFF.

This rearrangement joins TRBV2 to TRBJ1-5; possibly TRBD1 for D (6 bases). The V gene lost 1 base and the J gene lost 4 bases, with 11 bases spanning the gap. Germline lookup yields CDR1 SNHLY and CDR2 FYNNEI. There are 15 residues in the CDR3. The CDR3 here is CASSEDRGANQPQHF. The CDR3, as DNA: TGTGCCAGCAGTGAAGATCGGGGGGCTAATCAGCCCCAGCATTTT.

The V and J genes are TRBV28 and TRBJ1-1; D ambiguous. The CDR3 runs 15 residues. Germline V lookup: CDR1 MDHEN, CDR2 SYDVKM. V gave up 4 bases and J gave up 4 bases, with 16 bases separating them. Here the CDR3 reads CASSSLGVSGTEAFF. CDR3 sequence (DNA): TGTGCCAGCAGTTCCCTCGGGGTCTCCGGCACTGAAGCTTTCTTT.

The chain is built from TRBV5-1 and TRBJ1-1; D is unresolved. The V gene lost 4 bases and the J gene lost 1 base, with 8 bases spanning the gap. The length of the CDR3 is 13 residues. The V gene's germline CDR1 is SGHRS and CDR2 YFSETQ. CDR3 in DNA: TGCGCCAGCAGCGGGCAGGCGAACACTGAAGCTTTCTTT. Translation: CASSGQANTEAFF. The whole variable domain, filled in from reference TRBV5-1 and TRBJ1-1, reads KAGVTQTPRYLIKTRGQQVTLSCSPISGHRSVSWYQQTPGQGLQFLFEYFSETQRNKGNFPGRFSGRQFSNSRSEMNVSTLELGDSALYLCASSGQANTEAFFGQGTRLTVV.

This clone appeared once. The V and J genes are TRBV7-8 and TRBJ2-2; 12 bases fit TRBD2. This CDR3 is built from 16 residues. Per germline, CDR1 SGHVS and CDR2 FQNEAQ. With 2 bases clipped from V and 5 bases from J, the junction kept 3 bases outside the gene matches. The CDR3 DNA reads TGTGCCAGCAGCTTACGGACTAGCGGGGCGACCGGGGAGCTGTTTTTT. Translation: CASSLRTSGATGELFF.